Presented here are 22 T cell receptor beta chains from one specimen sequenced in a study of CD8+ T cells in alopecia areata. Treatment noted: oral pan-JAK inhibitor, 5-10 mg twice daily. Isolated RNA was reverse transcribed into cDNA used as the sequencing template. The data were produced by immunoSEQ multiplex PCR, yet TCRdb's version contains in-frame clones alone and is incomplete. The sample records about 210,000 clones, more than 55% being singletons. Sequencing used CD4+ T cells sorted from blood, obtained between weeks 43 and 45, from a patient treated with tofacitinib. The source of these receptors is a human donor with alopecia areata.

A remark on this clone: Different DNA sequences within this sample yield the same CDR3. The chain uses TRBV7-2 and TRBJ2-7; weak D call: TRBD1 (6 bases). Germline assignment: CDR1 SGHTA and CDR2 FQGNSA. This CDR3 is built from 13 residues. V lost 5 bases and J lost 2, with 10 bases in between. The CDR3 here is CASSLKGAYEQYF. The CDR3 region has the DNA TGTGCCAGCAGCCTAAAGGGGGCCTACGAGCAGTACTTC.

The chain recombines TRBV5-1 with TRBJ2-6; the D is unclear. The CDR3 is 15 amino acids. Trimming cost V 4 bases and J 0 bases, with 8 bases left between them. Germline V gene lookup returns CDR1 SGHRS and CDR2 YFSETQ. CDR3 loop: CASSPLNSGANVLTF. CDR3 bases: TGCGCCAGCAGCCCGTTGAACTCTGGGGCCAACGTCCTGACTTTC.

This chain uses TRBV5-6 with TRBJ2-5, with D perhaps TRBD2 (7 bases). Germline V gene lookup returns CDR1 SGHDT and CDR2 YYEEEE. V was clipped by 5 bases and J by 3 bases, with 11 bases between them. This CDR3 comprises 13 residues. CDR3 nucleotides: TGTGCCAGCAGGTGGGAGGGGGAAGAGACCCAGTACTTC. Protein sequence: CASRWEGEETQYF.

In this sample, this clone turned up a few times. The rearrangement uses TRBV7-3 and TRBJ2-6; the match to TRBD1 covers 7 bases. In germline, CDR1 is SGHTA, CDR2 FQGTGA. CDR3 length: 16 residues. V shed 4 bases, J shed 0 bases, and the junction held 3 bases outside the gene matches. DNA for the CDR3: TGTGCCAGCAGCTCACGACAGGGCTCTGGGGCCAACGTCCTGACTTTC. Protein product: CASSSRQGSGANVLTF.

This clone was observed a handful of times. The chain couples TRBV2 to TRBJ1-5; D is uncertain. The CDR3 loop spans 14 amino acids. Per the germline V gene, CDR1 is SNHLY and CDR2 is FYNNEI. The V gene lost 2 bases and the J gene lost 4 bases, with 9 bases spanning the gap. The CDR3: CASSENPVNQPQHF. The DNA for the CDR3 is TGTGCCAGCAGTGAAAATCCGGTTAATCAGCCCCAGCATTTT.

In its sample, this clone was seen a few times. The V and J genes are TRBV14 and TRBJ2-7, with D unresolved. Trimming stripped 4 bases from V and 1 base from J, with 11 bases between. In germline, CDR1 is SGHDN, CDR2 FVKESK. The CDR3 contains 14 residues. CDR3 sequence reads: CASSPRTESYEQYF. The CDR3 DNA reads as TGTGCCAGCAGCCCCCGGACGGAGTCCTACGAGCAGTACTTC.

The J gene is TRBJ1-1, the V gene TRBV29-1; D uncertain. V was pared by 7 bases and J by 0 bases, with 15 bases between. This CDR3 region has 14 residues. Germline CDR1 is SQVTM and CDR2 is ANQGSEA. CDR3 loop: CSARMRLLNTEAFF. The CDR3 coding sequence is TGCAGCGCCCGGATGAGGCTACTGAACACTGAAGCTTTCTTT.

This clone was detected a few times. The CDR3 reads CSVGTSGWQETQYF. The CDR3 DNA reads as TGCAGCGTTGGGACTAGCGGCTGGCAAGAGACCCAGTACTTC. The chain combines TRBV29-1 with TRBJ2-5; 10 bases are shared with TRBD2. The CDR3 length is 14 residues. CDR1 is SQVTM and CDR2 is ANQGSEA in the germline V gene. Losses at the gene ends were 4 bases for V and 2 bases for J; bases not matched to a gene: 4.

The V and J genes are TRBV30 and TRBJ2-7, with a weak D call TRBD2 (5 bases). Trimming removed 3 bases at V and 0 bases at J, with 18 bases between. This CDR3 has 16 residues. Germline V lookup: CDR1 GTSNPN, CDR2 SVGIG (reference sequence). The CDR3 region is CAWRTKGRRSSYEQYF. In nucleotides, the CDR3 is TGTGCCTGGAGAACCAAAGGTAGGAGGAGCTCCTACGAGCAGTACTTC.

The rearrangement links TRBV29-1 to TRBJ1-1; a possible D gene is TRBD1 (5 bases). CDR1 is SQVTM and CDR2 is ANQGSEA in the germline V gene. Trimming removed 3 bases from V and 1 base from J, with 9 bases in between. The CDR3 contains 13 residues. This CDR3 is CSVDHGGNTEAFF. In nucleotides, the CDR3 is TGCAGCGTTGACCATGGGGGGAACACTGAAGCTTTCTTT.

V and J are TRBV9 and TRBJ2-3; D is unresolved. Germline-derived CDR1 and CDR2 are SGDLS and YYNGEE. The CDR3 is made up of 15 amino acids. V was cut by 3 bases and J by 4 bases, with 15 bases left in between. CDR3 residues: CASSARDGVPDTQYF. As DNA, the CDR3 is TGTGCCAGCAGCGCCCGAGATGGGGTCCCAGATACGCAGTATTTT.

This clone was counted only a few times. The CDR3 DNA sequence: TGCAGCGTTCTCCGACGGGCAGGGGACTACGAGCAGTACTTC. Residues: CSVLRRAGDYEQYF. The chain couples TRBV29-1 to TRBJ2-7; TRBD1 might be the D (6 bases). Germline V CDR1 and CDR2: SQVTM, ANQGSEA. V lost 5 bases, J lost 3 bases, and 17 bases lay in between. The CDR3 has 14 residues.

This chain connects TRBV7-2 to TRBJ2-1; no firm D call. V shed 5 bases and J shed 8 bases, with 13 bases lying between them. Germline lookup yields CDR1 SGHTA and CDR2 FQGNSA. The CDR3 is 13 residues long. CDR3 residues: CASSPMVGDEQFF. In nucleotides, the CDR3 is TGTGCCAGCAGCCCTATGGTAGGTGATGAGCAGTTCTTC.

The chain links TRBV4-3 to TRBJ2-7, with no clear D. V lost 4 bases to trimming and J lost 5 bases, with 18 bases between them. The CDR3 is 15 amino acids. Germline CDR1 LGHNA, CDR2 YSLEER. In DNA, the CDR3 is TGCGCCAGCAGCCTCCCTGGGGTCCGAGAGCACGAGCAGTACTTC. As protein: CASSLPGVREHEQYF.

This clone was seen a handful of times. The V and J genes are TRBV29-1 and TRBJ1-2; D not resolved. The CDR3 covers 17 residues. From germline, CDR1 is SQVTM and CDR2 ANQGSEA. The V gene lost 2 bases and the J gene lost 4 bases, with 23 bases spanning the gap. CDR3 in DNA: TGCAGCGTTGAACCGAAGGTTGATACTACGTACAGCTATGGCTACACCTTC. It specifies CSVEPKVDTTYSYGYTF.

The V call is TRBV7-7, the J call TRBJ2-4, with TRBD1 matching over 8 bases. The CDR3 consists of 13 residues. Germline CDR1 and CDR2: SSHAT and FNYEAQ (reference sequence). With V trimmed by 5 bases and J by 8 bases, 5 bases remained unmatched. CDR3 loop: CASSRDRGDIQYF. In DNA, the CDR3 is TGTGCCAGCAGCCGCGACAGGGGAGACATTCAGTACTTC.

The rearrangement joins TRBV28 to TRBJ1-4; unclear D gene. This CDR3 has 15 amino acids. Trimming took 4 bases from V and 0 from J, leaving 9 bases between them. Germline V lookup: CDR1 MDHEN, CDR2 SYDVKM. CDR3 protein: CASSSGLATNEKLFF. The CDR3, as DNA: TGTGCCAGCAGTTCTGGGCTTGCAACTAATGAAAAACTGTTTTTT.

The chain carries TRBV5-4 and TRBJ2-5, with D perhaps matching TRBD2 (6 bases). The CDR3 has 13 residues. Trimming pared 6 bases from V and 3 bases from J, leaving 12 bases between. Germline V CDR1 and CDR2: SGHNT, YYREEE (reference sequence). The CDR3 DNA is TGTGCCAGCACCCGGGGGTTCGAAGAGACCCAGTACTTC. This encodes CASTRGFEETQYF. The full variable domain, with the rest looked up from reference TRBV5-4 and TRBJ2-5, is ETGVTQSPTHLIKTRGQQVTLRCSSQSGHNTVSWYQQALGQGPQFIFQYYREEENGRGNFPPRFSGLQFPNYSSELNVNALELDDSALYLCASTRGFEETQYFGPGTRLLVL.

The CDR3 DNA reads as TGCGCCAGCAGCCAAGATGGCAAGAACACTGAAGCTTTCTTT. Translation: CASSQDGKNTEAFF. The chain has TRBV4-3 and TRBJ1-1; unclear D gene. Per the germline V gene, CDR1 is LGHNA and CDR2 is YSLEER. V was shortened by 0 bases and J by 1 base, with 6 bases between the two germline ends. The CDR3 is 14 residues long.

This clone has more than one count but fewer than ten. The rearrangement uses TRBV15 and TRBJ2-5, with D possibly being TRBD1 or TRBD2 (6 bases each). V gave up 4 bases and J gave up 5 bases, with 17 bases separating them. CDR3 length equals 15 residues. CDR1 is LNHNV and CDR2 is YYDKDF in the germline V gene (reference sequence). The CDR3 loop reads CATSTRSPGAETQYF. CDR3 nucleotides: TGTGCCACCAGCACAAGGAGCCCGGGGGCGGAGACCCAGTACTTC.

The CDR3 loop reads CASSQDGLGSGANVLTF. DNA for the CDR3: TGCGCCAGCAGCCAAGATGGTTTAGGCTCTGGGGCCAACGTCCTGACTTTC. The chain joins TRBV4-1 to TRBJ2-6, with D unclear. The CDR3 is 17 residues long. Germline V gives CDR1 MGHRA, CDR2 YSYEKL. With 0 bases removed from V and 0 bases from J, the gap between germline ends came to 9 bases.

V gene TRBV29-1 combines with J gene TRBJ1-1; 8 positions agree with TRBD1. Losses at the gene ends were 6 bases for V and 3 bases for J; bases not matched to a gene: 6. The CDR3 has 13 residues. Germline V lookup: CDR1 SQVTM, CDR2 ANQGSEA. This CDR3 is CSVDRGIYTEAFF. The CDR3 nucleotides are TGCAGCGTCGACAGGGGAATTTACACTGAAGCTTTCTTT.